These 9 T cell receptor beta chains were sequenced from one sample in a study of Graves' ophthalmopathy and Graves' hyperthyroidism. The TCR beta CDR3 regions underwent amplification from RNA transcripts. RT-PCR with HTBI primers came first, then second-round multiplex PCR. TCRdb re-called the multiplex PCR reads with MiXCR, one entry per CDR3 protein. Here the sample spans 350,000 to 450,000 distinct CDR3 sequences, approximately 16% being singletons. The sequenced material came from peripheral blood. These receptors all come from a woman aged 18-29 years with Graves' ophthalmopathy.

This clonotype has ten or more counts. The chain links TRBV6-5 to TRBJ1-1, with a weak D call TRBD1 (6 bases). V was clipped by 5 bases and J by 5 bases, with 12 bases between them. The CDR3 totals 13 residues. The V gene's germline CDR1 is MNHEY and CDR2 SVGAGI. In nucleotides, the CDR3 is TGTGCCAGCAGTCCCTCCAGGGGAACTGAAGCTTTCTTT. Amino acid sequence: CASSPSRGTEAFF.

There are many counts of this clonotype. This chain links TRBV12-3 or TRBV12-4 with TRBJ1-1, with 9 positions matching TRBD1. This CDR3 contains 13 residues. V lost 7 bases and J lost 4; bases outside the gene matches: 4. In DNA, the CDR3 is TGTGCCAGCACAACGGACAGGGGCACTGAAGCTTTCTTT. Translating it yields CASTTDRGTEAFF.

CDR3 sequence: CASSYKGRGEETQYF. The CDR3 region has the DNA TGTGCCAGCAGTTACAAGGGCAGGGGAGAAGAGACCCAGTACTTC. The chain links TRBV6-2 or TRBV6-3 to TRBJ2-5, with D possibly TRBD1 on 6 matching bases. Trimming removed 2 bases at V and 3 bases at J, with 13 bases between. The CDR3 has 15 residues. Looked up from germline, CDR1 is MNHEY and CDR2 is SVGEGT.

This clonotype was picked up many times. The chain is built from TRBV12-3 or TRBV12-4 and TRBJ2-5, with D perhaps TRBD1 or TRBD2 (5 bases each). The CDR3 is 14 residues long. V was trimmed by 3 bases and J by 2 bases, leaving 10 bases between them. The CDR3 DNA sequence: TGTGCCAGCAGTTTTCGGGACGGTCAAGAGACCCAGTACTTC. Amino acids: CASSFRDGQETQYF.

This clonotype has a count of ten or more. The genes are TRBV27 and TRBJ1-1; D may be TRBD1 (5 bases). The CDR3 has 16 residues. Germline V gene sequence: CDR1 MNHEY, CDR2 SMNVEV (reference sequence). V was shortened by 0 bases and J by 4 bases, with 15 bases between the two germline ends. For the CDR3, the DNA is TGTGCCAGCAGTTTATCTCCCTGGGGGAAAGGCACTGAAGCTTTCTTT. It codes for CASSLSPWGKGTEAFF.

This clonotype was seen ten or more times. The chain is built from TRBV7-2 and TRBJ2-7; D gene unclear. CDR1 is SGHTA, CDR2 FQGNSA, per germline. This CDR3 region has 14 residues. V was cut by 0 bases and J by 4 bases, with 10 bases left in between. In nucleotides, the CDR3 is TGTGCCAGCAGCTTAGCCGTCCTACCTTACGAGCAGTACTTC. Translating gives CASSLAVLPYEQYF.

This clonotype came up many times. The chain links TRBV30 to TRBJ2-7, with D tentatively TRBD1 (6 bases). The CDR3 spans 11 residues. Germline CDR1 and CDR2: GTSNPN and SVGIG (reference sequence). V lost 4 bases to trimming and J lost 7 bases, with 11 bases between them. The CDR3 bases are TGTGCCTGGACCCGCGACAGGGAGCAGTACTTC. This sequence encodes CAWTRDREQYF. The whole variable domain, remainder taken from reference TRBV30 and TRBJ2-7, is SQTIHQWPATLVQPVGSPLSLECTVEGTSNPNLYWYRQAAGRGLQLLFYSVGIGQISSEVPQNLSASRPQDRQFILSSKKLLLSDSGFYLCAWTRDREQYFGPGTRLTVT.

This clonotype was counted many times. Written as DNA, the CDR3 is TGCAGTGCTAATCCCGACCGGACAGCTCCTAACTATGGCTACACCTTC. Translation gives CSANPDRTAPNYGYTF. The V call is TRBV20-1, the J call TRBJ1-2; tentatively, D is TRBD1 (6 bases). V lost 4 bases to trimming and J lost 0 bases, with 18 bases between them. This CDR3 comprises 16 residues. Germline lookup yields CDR1 DFQATT and CDR2 SNEGSKA (reference sequence).

In its sample, this clonotype was seen many times. CDR3 sequence: CASSQITGSTGELFF. CDR3 sequence (DNA): TGCGCCAGCAGCCAGATTACAGGGAGCACCGGGGAGCTGTTTTTT. This chain connects TRBV4-3 to TRBJ2-2, with D tentatively TRBD1 (6 bases). The V gene's germline CDR1 is LGHNA and CDR2 YSLEER. V was shortened by 3 bases and J by 4 bases, with 12 bases between the two germline ends. This CDR3 is built from 15 residues.